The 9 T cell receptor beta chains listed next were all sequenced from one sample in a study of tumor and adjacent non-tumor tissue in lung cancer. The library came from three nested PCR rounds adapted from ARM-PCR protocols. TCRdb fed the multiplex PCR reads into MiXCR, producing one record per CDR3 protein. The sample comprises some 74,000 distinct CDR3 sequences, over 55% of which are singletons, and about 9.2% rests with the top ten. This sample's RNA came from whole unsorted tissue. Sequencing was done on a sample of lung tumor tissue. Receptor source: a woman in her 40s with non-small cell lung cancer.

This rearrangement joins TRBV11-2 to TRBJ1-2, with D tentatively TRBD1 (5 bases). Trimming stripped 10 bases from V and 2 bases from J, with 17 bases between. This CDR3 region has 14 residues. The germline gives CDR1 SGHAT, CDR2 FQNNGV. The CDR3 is CANSLGTGNYGYTF. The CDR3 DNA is TGTGCCAACAGTTTGGGTACAGGAAACTATGGCTACACCTTC.

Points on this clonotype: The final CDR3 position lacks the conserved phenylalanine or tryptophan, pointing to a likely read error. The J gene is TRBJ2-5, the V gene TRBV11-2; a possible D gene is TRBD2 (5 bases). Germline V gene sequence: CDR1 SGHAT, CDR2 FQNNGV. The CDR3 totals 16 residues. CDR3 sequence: CASSLVGRRTQEIQYL. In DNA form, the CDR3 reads TGTGCCAGCAGCTTAGTTGGGCGGAGGACCCAAGAGATCCAGTACTTA.

The CDR3 protein is CASSPTGGQDYEQYF. As DNA, the CDR3 is TGTGCCAGCAGTCCTACAGGGGGCCAAGACTACGAGCAGTACTTC. The chain carries TRBV12-3 or TRBV12-4 and TRBJ2-7, with 9 bases lining up with TRBD1. The V and J ends lost 5 bases and 3 bases, in that order; junction bases with no gene match: 8. CDR3 length: 15 residues.

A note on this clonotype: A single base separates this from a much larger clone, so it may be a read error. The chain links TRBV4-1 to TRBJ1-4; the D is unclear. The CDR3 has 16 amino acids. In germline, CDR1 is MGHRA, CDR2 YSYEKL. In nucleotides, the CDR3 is TGCACCAGCAGCCATCTTGCACATGGGTCTTATGAAAAACTGTTTTTT. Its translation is CTSSHLAHGSYEKLFF.

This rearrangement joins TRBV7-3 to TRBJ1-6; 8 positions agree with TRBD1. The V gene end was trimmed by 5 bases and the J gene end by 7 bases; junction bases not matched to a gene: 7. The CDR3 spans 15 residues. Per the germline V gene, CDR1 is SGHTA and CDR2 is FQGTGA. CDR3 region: CASSLQGQGNSPLHF. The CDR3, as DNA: TGTGCCAGCAGCCTCCAAGGACAGGGAAATTCACCCCTCCACTTT.

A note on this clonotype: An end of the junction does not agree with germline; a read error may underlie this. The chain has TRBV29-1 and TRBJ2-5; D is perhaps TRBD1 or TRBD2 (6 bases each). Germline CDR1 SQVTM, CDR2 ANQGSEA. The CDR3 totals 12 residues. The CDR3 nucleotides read TGCAGCGCCGCGGAGGGACATGAGACTCAGTACTTC. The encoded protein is CSAAEGHETQYF.

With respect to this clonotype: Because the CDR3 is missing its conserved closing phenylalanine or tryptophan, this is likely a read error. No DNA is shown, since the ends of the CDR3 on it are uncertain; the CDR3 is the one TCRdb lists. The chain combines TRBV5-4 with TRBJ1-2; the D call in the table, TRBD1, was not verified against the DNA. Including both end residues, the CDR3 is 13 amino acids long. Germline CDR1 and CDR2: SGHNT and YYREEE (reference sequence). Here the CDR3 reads CVSSLAGKGGYPL.

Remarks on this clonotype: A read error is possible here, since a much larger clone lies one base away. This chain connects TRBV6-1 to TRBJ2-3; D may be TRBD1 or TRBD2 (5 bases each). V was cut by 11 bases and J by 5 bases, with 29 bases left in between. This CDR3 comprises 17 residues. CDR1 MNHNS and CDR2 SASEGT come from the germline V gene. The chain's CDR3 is CAASEALDLSGLDTQYF. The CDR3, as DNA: TGTGCCGCCAGTGAAGCCCTAGACCTGTCGGGGCTAGATACGCAGTATTTT.

The CDR3 nucleotides read TGCGCCAGCAGCAGCGACCGACAGGGATGGAGCGAGCAGTACTTC. This gives the protein CASSSDRQGWSEQYF. The rearrangement uses TRBV5-1 and TRBJ2-7; the match to TRBD1 covers 7 bases. The CDR3 length is 15 residues. Per germline, CDR1 SGHRS and CDR2 YFSETQ. Trimming at V came to 4 bases and at J to 6 bases, leaving 13 bases not matched to a gene.